This T cell receptor beta chain appears in the sequencing data of a study of beta chain features in type 1 diabetes. Broader study findings: Within the patient group, naive, central memory and Treg TCRB repertoires appeared more similar to each other than within healthy donors. VDJ junctions from type 1 diabetes patients carried fewer insertions and larger deletions.

Sorting with CD45RO/CCR7/CD25/CD127/CD95/CD27 yielded naive, central memory, regulatory and stem-like memory CD4+ cells. This clone has only a few counts. The antigen remains undetermined. TCRB transcripts that were expressed got sequenced, as all of the isolated RNA had been reverse transcribed. Profiled with immunoSEQ multiplex PCR; TCRdb holds only in-frame clones, not every one. Seen here are about 360,000 clones, roughly an eighth observed once, and the top ten hold more than 0.015%. Trimming removed 4 bases from V and 6 bases from J; junction bases left unmatched: 0. Germline assignment: CDR1 SGHTA and CDR2 FQGNSA. This CDR3 is 11 amino acids long.

This receptor was obtained from a man younger than 35 in good health. Sample: naive CD4+ T cells from blood. The gene calls are TRBV7-2 and TRBJ2-7, with 7 bases fitting TRBD2. In DNA, the CDR3 is TGTGCCAGCAGCTGGGGGGGCGAGCAGTACTTC. It is translated as CASSWGGEQYF.